These T cell receptor beta chains were read from a single sample in a study of cytomegalovirus exposure and HLA in healthy donors. Assay used: immunoSEQ multiplex PCR; TCRdb lists only in-frame clones, some missing. Found here are around 150,000 clones, about 70% of them singletons; the top ten hold over 3%. Sequenced: PBMCs. The source of these receptors is a middle-aged man in good health and CMV-seronegative. Both conserved end residues are part of each CDR3. The D gene is left open where the match is weak. Expanded clones are given a class, and other clones once, few, many or no size at all.

j_gene | abundance | d_gene | v_gene | CDR3nt | CDR3aa
TRBJ1-1 | few | - | TRBV27 | TGTGCCAGCAGTTTATTCTCGGTGAACACTGAAGCTTTCTTT | CASSLFSVNTEAFF
TRBJ2-1 | - | TRBD2 | TRBV4-1 | TGCGCCAGCAGCGCTCGCGCCGGGACTAGCTCCTACAATGAGCAGTTCTTC | CASSARAGTSSYNEQFF
TRBJ2-3 | - | TRBD2 | TRBV5-1 | TGCGCCAGCAATAGCTTGGGGCTAGCGGGAAAAGATACGCAGTATTTT | CASNSLGLAGKDTQYF
TRBJ1-1 | - | TRBD1 | TRBV5-4 | TGTGCCAGCAGCTTGACAGGGGGCACTGAAGCTTTCTTT | CASSLTGGTEAFF
TRBJ1-1 | - | - | TRBV6-1 | TGTGCCAGCAGTGTCGGCGGAAAAACTGAAGCTTTCTTT | CASSVGGKTEAFF
TRBJ2-2 | - | TRBD2 | TRBV18 | TGTGCCAGCTCGCCACCACTAGCGGGCGGCACCGGGGAGCTGTTTTTT | CASSPPLAGGTGELFF
TRBJ2-7 | - | TRBD1 | TRBV23-1 | TGCGCCAGCAGTCAATCAGATCAGGGGGTCTACGAGCAGTACTTC | CASSQSDQGVYEQYF
TRBJ2-1 | - | - | TRBV21-1 | TGTGCCAGCAGCAAAGGGCCCATGCAGGGTGGGAATGAGCAGTTCTTC | CASSKGPMQGGNEQFF
TRBJ2-2 | - | TRBD1 | TRBV15 | TGTGCCACCAGCAAGCCAGACAGGGGGCTTGTTACCGGGGAGCTGTTTTTT | CATSKPDRGLVTGELFF
TRBJ1-4 | - | TRBD1 | TRBV7-8 | TGTGCCAGCAGCACCGACAGGGGTGGGGAAAAACTGTTTTTT | CASSTDRGGEKLFF
TRBJ1-5 | - | - | TRBV6-6 | TGTGCCAGCAGCCCCCAGGGCCCTGGCGTGCCCCAGCATTTT | CASSPQGPGVPQHF
TRBJ2-3 | few | TRBD2 | TRBV30 | TGTGCCTGGGAAGCGGGGCTCACAGATACGCAGTATTTT | CAWEAGLTDTQYF
TRBJ2-5 | - | TRBD1 | TRBV4-3 | TGCGCCAGCAGCCCGGGGGACAGGGGGGTGGAGACCCAGTACTTC | CASSPGDRGVETQYF
TRBJ2-3 | - | - | TRBV9 | TGTGCCAGCAGCGTAGGACTGCTAGGCGGGCCAGATACGCAGTATTTT | CASSVGLLGGPDTQYF
TRBJ1-1 | - | - | TRBV15 | TGTGCCACCAGCAGAGAGAACCCGGACGGGGAGACTGAAGCTTTCTTT | CATSRENPDGETEAFF
TRBJ2-3 | - | - | TRBV11-3 | TGTGCCAGCAGCACACAGGGTGCTAGCACAGATACGCAGTATTTT | CASSTQGASTDTQYF
TRBJ2-3 | - | - | TRBV4-2 | TGTGCCAGCAGCCAAGATCGCGCGGGAAGCACAGATACGCAGTATTTT | CASSQDRAGSTDTQYF
TRBJ1-6 | few | - | TRBV30 | TGTGCCTCCGGGGAGTCGACCTACTCACCCCTCCACTTT | CASGESTYSPLHF
TRBJ2-7 | - | TRBD1 | TRBV10-3 | TGTGCCAGCCTGGCACTCGGGACAGGCAACTACGAGCAGTACTTC | CASLALGTGNYEQYF
TRBJ1-1 | - | TRBD1 | TRBV29-1 | TGCAGCGTAAACAGGGGGCCGGACACTGAAGCTTTCTTT | CSVNRGPDTEAFF
TRBJ2-5 | - | TRBD1 | TRBV7-2 | TGTGCCAGCAGCTTGATGGGACAGCTATGGACCCAGTACTTC | CASSLMGQLWTQYF
TRBJ1-4 | - | - | TRBV6-5 | TGTGCCAGCAGCCGGACACGGTTCAATGAAAAACTGTTTTTT | CASSRTRFNEKLFF
TRBJ2-7 | - | TRBD2 | TRBV30 | TGTGCCTGGAGTGTAGTCGCGGGGGGACTGTGGTACTTC | CAWSVVAGGLWYF
TRBJ2-7 | - | - | TRBV19 | TGTGCCAGCGCGACATCCTACGAGCAGTACTTC | CASATSYEQYF
TRBJ2-1 | - | TRBD2 | TRBV7-7 | TGTGCCAGCAGCCCCGGACTAGCGGGACACAATGAGCAGTTCTTC | CASSPGLAGHNEQFF
TRBJ1-1 | - | TRBD1 | TRBV4-2 | TGTGCCAGCAGCCCCCGGGACAGGGGAATGGCTGAAGCTTTCTTT | CASSPRDRGMAEAFF
TRBJ2-7 | - | - | TRBV19 | TGTGCCAGTAGTATCATGGCGGTAGGTACCTACGAGCAGTACTTC | CASSIMAVGTYEQYF
TRBJ1-5 | - | - | TRBV7-2 | TGTGCCAGCAGCTTAGATGGCCAGCCCCAGCATTTT | CASSLDGQPQHF
TRBJ2-1 | - | - | TRBV9 | TGTGCCAGCCAGCGAGACAATGAGCAGTTCTTC | CASQRDNEQFF
TRBJ1-1 | - | - | TRBV30 | TGTGCCTGGAAGGTACAGCTGAACACTGAAGCTTTCTTT | CAWKVQLNTEAFF
TRBJ2-2 | - | - | TRBV7-2 | TGTGCCAGCAGGACAGAGTCGAACACCGGGGAGCTGTTTTTT | CASRTESNTGELFF
TRBJ1-2 | - | - | TRBV29-1 | TGCAGCGTTGACCCGAACTTCTCGGTCTCTAACTATGGCTACACCTTC | CSVDPNFSVSNYGYTF
TRBJ2-7 | - | TRBD1 | TRBV29-1 | TGCAGCGTTTCAGGGGGACCCTCCTACGAGCAGTACTTC | CSVSGGPSYEQYF
TRBJ2-7 | - | - | TRBV11-2 | TGTGCCAGCAGCTTAGCAGAATCCTACGAGCAGTACTTC | CASSLAESYEQYF
TRBJ2-3 | few | - | TRBV20-1 | TGCAGTGCTAGCGGGAGAGATACGCAGTATTTT | CSASGRDTQYF
TRBJ2-3 | - | TRBD1 | TRBV5-1 | TGCGCCAGCTTAAAGGGACAGGGGACAGATACGCAGTATTTT | CASLKGQGTDTQYF
TRBJ2-1 | - | - | TRBV11-3 | TGTGCCAGCAGCTTAGGCGTTGCGAATGAGCAGTTCTTC | CASSLGVANEQFF
TRBJ1-4 | - | TRBD1 | TRBV27 | TGTGCCAGCAGTTTAAACTACAGGGGCCCCAGTGAAAAACTGTTTTTT | CASSLNYRGPSEKLFF
TRBJ1-1 | - | - | TRBV18 | TGTGCCAGCTCACCATATGGAGGATTCACTGAAGCTTTCTTT | CASSPYGGFTEAFF
TRBJ1-1 | - | - | TRBV5-6 | TGTGCCAGCAGCTTGGAGGGTCGGGGGGACACTGAAGCTTTCTTT | CASSLEGRGDTEAFF